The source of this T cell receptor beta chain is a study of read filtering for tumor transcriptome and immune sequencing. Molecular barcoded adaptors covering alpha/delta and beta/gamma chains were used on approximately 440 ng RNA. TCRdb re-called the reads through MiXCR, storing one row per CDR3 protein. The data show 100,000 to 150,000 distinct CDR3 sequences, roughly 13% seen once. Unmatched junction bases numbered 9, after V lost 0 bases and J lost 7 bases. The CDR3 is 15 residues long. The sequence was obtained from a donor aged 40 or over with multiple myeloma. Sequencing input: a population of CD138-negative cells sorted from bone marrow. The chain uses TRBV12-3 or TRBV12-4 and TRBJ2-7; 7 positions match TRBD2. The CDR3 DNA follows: TGTGCCAGCAGTTTAGCGCAAGGACGGACTAGAGAGCAGTACTTC. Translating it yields CASSLAQGRTREQYF.